This T cell receptor (beta chain) was identified in a study of blood T cell repertoires in COVID-19. Study overall: COVID-19 samples from acute and convalescent phases originated in the United States, Italy and Spain. In each case, the material was cDNA or gDNA derived from T cells, B-cell-depleted T cells, or PBMCs.

Study processing details: Amplification with reference gene primers provided the estimates of nucleated cell counts. The method was immunoSEQ multiplex PCR; TCRdb's version includes in-frame clones alone and lacks a portion of them. The DNA gave D and trimming, while V, J and clone size come from that table. Of hundreds of thousands of clones detected, more than 80% appear once; the ten largest clones hold over 1.3%. Germline-derived CDR1 and CDR2 are LNHDA and SQIVND (reference sequence). V was shortened by 3 bases and J by 4 bases, with 10 bases between the two germline ends. The CDR3 loop spans 14 amino acids.

The sequence was collected from a young woman with active or convalescent COVID-19. Sequenced material: peripheral blood. The genes are TRBV19 and TRBJ1-3; no reliable D call. CDR3 DNA sequence: TGTGCCAGTAGTATGAGGGAATCCGGAAACACCATATATTTT. This codes for CASSMRESGNTIYF.